This TCR beta chain derives from a study of long-term antiretroviral therapy in people with HIV. Study-wide results and limits: Dating from the mid-2000s to the late 2010s, the blood was possibly obtained under older ART regimens. Those clones which expanded before ART made up the dominant part of the repertoire at all time points. Post-treatment diversity went higher with ART but stayed below transplant donor controls.

The germline gives CDR1 SGDLS, CDR2 YYNGEE. The CDR3 is made up of 15 amino acids. V lost 3 bases and J lost 0, with 11 bases in between. Every donor contributed at least one pre-ART and at least two post-ART PBMC samples. As for this clone: The target antigen is unknown.

The assay used was immunoSEQ (version v3.0), run at survey level. Libraries were prepared by immunoSEQ multiplex PCR; TCRdb keeps only in-frame clonotypes and omits some of them. The sample yields 26,000 or so clones, around four fifths seen once. This clonotype originated in a man between 18 and 35 years old with HIV. The gene calls are TRBV9 and TRBJ2-3; maybe TRBD2 (6 bases). The sequences come from unsorted PBMCs, collected 3 years after starting antiretroviral therapy. The CDR3 DNA is TGTGCCAGCAGCGCTAGCGTATCTAGCACAGATACGCAGTATTTT. It encodes CASSASVSSTDTQYF.